Listed below are T cell receptor beta chains from one sample, sequenced in a study of shared T cell receptors in the human thymus. Some clones are missing from TCRdb's copy, which holds only in-frame ones; the method was immunoSEQ multiplex PCR. The sample contains hundreds of thousands of clones, more than 75% of which appear only once. The data also belong to a second study, concerning human thymus T cells.

The sample was thymocytes. The source is a boy in the first two years of life with a congenital heart defect. The CDR3 runs from the conserved cysteine through the conserved F or W. The D gene is left open where the match is weak. Not every row has a clone size; where given, it reads once, few, many or a size class.

V	length	size	J	D	DNA	CDR3
TRBV6-1	14	.	TRBJ2-7	TRBD1	TGTGCCAGCAGTGGGGAACGGACAGGGGGAGAGCAGTACTTC	CASSGERTGGEQYF
TRBV9	15	.	TRBJ1-2	.	TGTGCCAGCAGCTACTCGGGGAACCGGAACTATGGCTACACCTTC	CASSYSGNRNYGYTF
TRBV5-1	16	.	TRBJ2-3	.	TGCGCCAGCAGTACTCCGGGGGATCAACGCACAGATACGCAGTATTTT	CASSTPGDQRTDTQYF
TRBV11-2	14	.	TRBJ2-7	TRBD2	TGTGCCAGCAGCTTTACTAGCGGGAGAGACGAGCAGTACTTC	CASSFTSGRDEQYF
TRBV7-3	17	.	TRBJ2-5	TRBD2	TGTGCCAGCAGCCCGGGGACTAGCGGGGATTTTCAAGAGACCCAGTACTTC	CASSPGTSGDFQETQYF
TRBV2	13	once	TRBJ2-1	TRBD2	TGTGCTACCTTAACGGGAGGGCCCGATGAGCAGTTCTTC	CATLTGGPDEQFF
TRBV5-1	24	.	TRBJ2-1	TRBD2	TGCGCCAGCAGGGACCCCGCAGGGTTACCGGGACTAGCGGGGGTAAACCAAATAAACAATGAGCAGTTCTTC	CASRDPAGLPGLAGVNQINNEQFF
TRBV7-2	16	.	TRBJ2-7	TRBD1	TGTGCCAGCAACCACAGAGGGACAGGGGACCTCTACGAGCAGTACTTC	CASNHRGTGDLYEQYF
TRBV29-1	14	.	TRBJ1-5	.	TGCAGCGTTGTGGGTCAGGGAAACGATCAGCCCCAGCATTTT	CSVVGQGNDQPQHF
TRBV4-1	17	.	TRBJ1-1	.	TGCGCCAGCAGCCAAGATGTTAAAAGGAGAATGAACACTGAAGCTTTCTTT	CASSQDVKRRMNTEAFF
TRBV19	16	.	TRBJ1-4	TRBD1	TGTGCCAGTACCCCCACCAACAGGGGAGGAGATGAAAAACTGTTTTTT	CASTPTNRGGDEKLFF
TRBV7-6	13	once	TRBJ1-1	TRBD1	TGTGCCAGCAGCTCAGGGGGAAACACTGAAGCTTTCTTT	CASSSGGNTEAFF
TRBV2	17	.	TRBJ2-3	.	TGTGCCAGCAGTGAAACGTCTACTCAACCTAGCACAGATACGCAGTATTTT	CASSETSTQPSTDTQYF
TRBV10-2	16	.	TRBJ1-5	TRBD1	TGCGCCAGCAGTGAGTGGACAGGGCAGAGCAATCAGCCCCAGCATTTT	CASSEWTGQSNQPQHF
TRBV5-6	16	once	TRBJ2-3	TRBD2	TGTGCCAGCAGCTGCAAGCGGGAGATCGGCACAGATACGCAGTATTTT	CASSCKREIGTDTQYF
TRBV11-2	16	.	TRBJ2-7	.	TGTGCCAGCAGTTTTCGATCGGGAAAGGTTTCAAACGAGCAGTACTTC	CASSFRSGKVSNEQYF